Listed here are 9 T cell receptor beta chains from one sample, sequenced in a study of radiotherapy plus CTLA-4 blockade in lung cancer (dated by TCRdb to the late 2010s). The receptor library was made with the immunoSEQ multiplex PCR assay. TCRdb retrieved this table from immuneACCESS and kept in-frame rearrangements only. Not all clones are present; in checked studies, unresolved V genes account for under half, and no reason is known for the remainder. Counted in this sample were roughly 58,000 clones; approximately 84% of them appeared once. The top ten hold less than 7.5% of the sample. The starting material was peripheral blood, obtained from a patient treated with radiotherapy plus ipilimumab. Receptor source: a human donor with non-small cell lung cancer whose response to radiotherapy plus ipilimumab could not be evaluated.

This chain uses TRBV27 with TRBJ2-5, with D possibly TRBD1 on 5 matching bases. Trimming took 2 bases from V and 5 from J, leaving 21 bases between them. CDR1 MNHEY and CDR2 SMNVEV come from the germline V gene (reference sequence). The CDR3 runs 17 residues. The CDR3 here is CASSLGPPGFVPETQYF. The CDR3 coding sequence is TGTGCCAGCAGTTTAGGTCCCCCAGGGTTTGTGCCTGAGACCCAGTACTTC.

This chain links TRBV7-8 with TRBJ2-1; 11 nucleotides line up with TRBD2. CDR3 size: 14 residues. Germline CDR1 SGHVS, CDR2 FQNEAQ. Trimming took 6 bases from V and 7 from J; bases not matched to a gene: 5. CDR3 sequence reads: CASRLAGDYNEQFF. CDR3 DNA sequence: TGTGCCAGCAGACTAGCGGGGGACTATAATGAGCAGTTCTTC.

The genes are TRBV27 and TRBJ1-1; the match to TRBD1 covers 8 bases. Germline V gene sequence: CDR1 MNHEY, CDR2 SMNVEV (reference sequence). CDR3 length: 16 amino acids. V shed 4 bases, J shed 3 bases, and the junction held 10 bases outside the gene matches. This CDR3 reads CASSSSPTGVDTEAFF. DNA of the CDR3: TGTGCCAGCAGTTCCTCCCCGACAGGGGTGGACACTGAAGCTTTCTTT.

This chain links TRBV5-1 with TRBJ2-2; 8 bases are shared with TRBD2. After removal of 4 bases from V and 0 bases from J, the junction contained 5 bases not matched to a gene. CDR1 is SGHRS and CDR2 is YFSETQ in the germline V gene. CDR3 length: 16 residues. As DNA, the CDR3 is TGCGCCAGCAGCCCCCAAGCGGGGGCGAACACCGGGGAGCTGTTTTTT. It translates to CASSPQAGANTGELFF.

The chain recombines TRBV11-2 with TRBJ2-7; perhaps TRBD2 as D (7 bases). This CDR3 spans 15 amino acids. Germline V gene data show CDR1 as SGHAT and CDR2 as FQNNGV. Trimming removed 5 bases at V and 2 bases at J, with 16 bases between. CDR3 nucleotides: TGTGCCAGCAGCCAACTGCAGGGGAGGGCCTACGAGCAGTACTTC. Protein: CASSQLQGRAYEQYF.

The rearrangement links TRBV21-1 to TRBJ2-7; TRBD1, the table's D call, lacks a check against the DNA. TRBV21-1 is termed a pseudogene. The CDR3 is made up of 15 amino acids. CDR3 sequence (DNA): TGTGCCAGCAGCGTAACAGGGTGCGCCTCCTACGAGCAGTACTTC. Translating gives CASSVTGCASYEQYF.

This clone was seen only once. V usage is TRBV6-5 and J usage is TRBJ1-1; the match to TRBD1 covers 7 bases. CDR1 is MNHEY and CDR2 is SVGAGI in the germline V gene. The CDR3 has 16 amino acids. After removal of 2 bases from V and 1 base from J, the junction contained 7 bases not matched to a gene. The CDR3 bases are TGTGCCAGCAGTTACCATCAGGGGGTTACGAACACTGAAGCTTTCTTT. It encodes CASSYHQGVTNTEAFF.

V and J are TRBV5-4 and TRBJ2-7; unclear D gene. Germline V CDR1 and CDR2: SGHNT, YYREEE (reference sequence). Deletions cut 2 bases from V and 0 bases from J, with 6 bases between. The CDR3 contains 13 residues. The CDR3 loop reads CASSFRVSYEQYF. Written as DNA, the CDR3 is TGTGCCAGCAGCTTCCGGGTCTCCTACGAGCAGTACTTC.

In its sample, this clone was seen once. V and J are TRBV6-1 and TRBJ2-3; tentative D call: TRBD1 (5 bases). This CDR3 is built from 14 residues. V was shortened by 5 bases and J by 5 bases, with 14 bases between the two germline ends. CDR1 is MNHNS, CDR2 SASEGT, per germline. CDR3 residues: CASSRKRTKDTQYF. The CDR3, as DNA: TGTGCCAGCAGTCGCAAACGGACAAAAGATACGCAGTATTTT.